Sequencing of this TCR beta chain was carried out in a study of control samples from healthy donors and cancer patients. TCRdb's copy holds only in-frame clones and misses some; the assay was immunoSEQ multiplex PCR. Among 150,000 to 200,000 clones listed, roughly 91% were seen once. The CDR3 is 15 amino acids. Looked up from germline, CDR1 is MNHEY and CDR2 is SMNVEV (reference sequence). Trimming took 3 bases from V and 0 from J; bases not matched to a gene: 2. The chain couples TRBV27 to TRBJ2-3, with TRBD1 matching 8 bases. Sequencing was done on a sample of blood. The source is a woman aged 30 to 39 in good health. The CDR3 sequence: CASSFRGQSTDTQYF. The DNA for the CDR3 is TGTGCCAGCAGTTTCAGGGGGCAAAGCACAGATACGCAGTATTTT.